This passage covers 32 T cell receptor beta chains from one sample sequenced in a study of blood T cell repertoires in COVID-19. Sequencing was performed with immunoSEQ multiplex PCR; in TCRdb, only in-frame clones are kept and a portion is missing. Of 200,000 to 250,000 clones detected, roughly nine tenths appear once; the ten largest clones hold 2% to 2.5%. The specimen sequenced was peripheral blood. These receptors were taken from a woman aged 50 to 60 with acute or convalescent COVID-19.

This rearrangement joins TRBV9 to TRBJ2-7, with 8 bases lining up with TRBD1. Germline CDR1 is SGDLS and CDR2 is YYNGEE. Unmatched junction bases numbered 10, after V lost 2 bases and J lost 6 bases. This CDR3 is 15 amino acids long. The CDR3 protein is CASSVTPDRVLEQYF. The DNA of the CDR3 is TGTGCCAGCAGCGTGACCCCGGACAGGGTCCTCGAGCAGTACTTC.

The V gene is TRBV2, the J gene TRBJ2-3, with TRBD1 matching 7 bases. CDR1 and CDR2 (germline): SNHLY, FYNNEI. The CDR3 has 13 residues. V trimming: 4 bases; J trimming: 4 bases; junction bases outside the gene matches: 2. The DNA of the CDR3 is TGTGCCAGCAGTGGACAGGGCCCAGATACGCAGTATTTT. It is translated as CASSGQGPDTQYF.

The V gene is TRBV6-2 or TRBV6-3, the J gene TRBJ2-7, with TRBD2 matching over 9 bases. Germline V gives CDR1 MNHEY, CDR2 SVGEGT. The CDR3 is made up of 15 amino acids. V lost 6 bases and J lost 4; bases outside the gene matches: 10. The CDR3 sequence is CASSSSLAGRYEQYF. CDR3 sequence (DNA): TGTGCCAGCAGCAGCAGCCTAGCGGGGCGATACGAGCAGTACTTC.

J is TRBJ2-7 and V is TRBV10-2; the D gene is possibly TRBD1 (6 bases). The germline V gene encodes CDR1 WSHSY and CDR2 SAAADI. The CDR3 runs to 14 residues. V was shortened by 6 bases and J by 7 bases, with 19 bases between the two germline ends. The CDR3 region is CASSFSPRDKEQYF. CDR3 DNA sequence: TGCGCCAGCAGCTTCTCACCCCGGGACAAAGAGCAGTACTTC.

To note about this clone: An end of the junction does not agree with germline; a read error may underlie this. This sample also contains other DNA sequences that code for the same CDR3. The chain uses TRBV3-1 (or the pseudogene TRBV3-2) and TRBJ2-7, with a possible D match to TRBD2 (6 bases). The CDR3 runs to 13 residues. In germline, CDR1 is LGHDT, CDR2 YNNKEL (reference sequence). CDR3 residues: CASSQGLTPGQYF. The DNA of the CDR3 is TGTGCTAGCAGCCAAGGACTAACGCCCGGGCAGTACTTC.

The chain couples TRBV19 to TRBJ1-1; D gene uncertain. Germline CDR1 reads LNHDA; CDR2 reads SQIVND (reference sequence). The CDR3 runs to 13 residues. V gave up 8 bases and J gave up 3 bases, with 13 bases separating them. CDR3 DNA: TGTGCCAGTGGCTATACTAGGGACACTGAAGCTTTCTTT. This gives the protein CASGYTRDTEAFF.

The chain is built from TRBV27 and TRBJ2-3; 12 nucleotides agree with TRBD2. The germline V gene has CDR1 MNHEY and CDR2 SMNVEV (reference sequence). The J segment lost 4 bases and the V segment lost 5 bases, leaving 10 bases of the junction unmatched. CDR3 length equals 17 residues. CDR3 region: CASSPYNLAGGADTQYF. CDR3 nucleotide sequence: TGTGCCAGCAGTCCGTACAATCTAGCGGGGGGGGCAGATACGCAGTATTTT.

The chain is built from TRBV11-2 and TRBJ2-7; D possibly corresponds to TRBD2 (6 bases). V was pared by 6 bases and J by 3 bases, with 15 bases between. The CDR3 runs to 14 residues. Germline CDR1 and CDR2: SGHAT and FQNNGV. As DNA, the CDR3 is TGTGCCAGCAGTCCCGGGACTTATAACTACGAGCAGTACTTC. Residues: CASSPGTYNYEQYF.

This clone was observed a few times. The rearrangement joins TRBV7-9 to TRBJ2-3, with TRBD2 identical over 10 bases. Germline V gives CDR1 SEHNR, CDR2 FQNEAQ (reference sequence). V was clipped by 1 base and J by 3 bases; unmatched bases: 4. The CDR3 loop spans 16 amino acids. The CDR3 spells CASSLGTSGATDTQYF. CDR3 DNA sequence: TGTGCCAGCAGCTTAGGGACTAGCGGAGCTACAGATACGCAGTATTTT. Based on the CDR3 plus reference TRBV7-9 and TRBJ2-3, the full variable domain is DTGVSQNPRHKITKRGQNVTFRCDPISEHNRLYWYRQTLGQGPEFLTYFQNEAQLEKSRLLSDRFSAERPKGSFSTLEIQRTEQGDSAMYLCASSLGTSGATDTQYFGPGTRLTVL.

The chain employs TRBV6-2 or TRBV6-3 and TRBJ1-2; TRBD1 matches at 8 bases. V trimming: 5 bases; J trimming: 5 bases; junction bases outside the gene matches: 1. Germline CDR1 and CDR2: MNHEY and SVGEGT. The CDR3 length is 12 residues. The CDR3 DNA follows: TGTGCCAGCAGTCGACAGGGGTATGGCTACACCTTC. Residues: CASSRQGYGYTF.

The V and J genes are TRBV7-2 and TRBJ2-2, with 14 bases that match TRBD2. Germline CDR1 reads SGHTA; CDR2 reads FQGNSA. V shed 0 bases, J shed 0 bases, and the junction held 3 bases outside the gene matches. This CDR3 is 19 amino acids long. The CDR3 reads CASSLAGLAGVTNTGELFF. CDR3 in DNA: TGTGCCAGCAGCTTAGCGGGACTAGCGGGGGTTACGAACACCGGGGAGCTGTTTTTT.

The chain has TRBV4-1 and TRBJ2-1; 12 bases are shared with TRBD2. The germline V gene has CDR1 MGHRA and CDR2 YSYEKL. J gave up 3 bases and V 3 bases, and 9 bases lay outside the gene matches. This CDR3 spans 18 amino acids. CDR3 bases: TGCGCCAGCAGCCAGACTAGCGGGGGCGACTCTAACTACAATGAGCAGTTCTTC. Encoded protein: CASSQTSGGDSNYNEQFF.

This rearrangement joins TRBV7-9 to TRBJ2-5, with no clear D. The V gene lost 3 bases and the J gene lost 5 bases, with 10 bases spanning the gap. This CDR3 region has 13 residues. Germline values: CDR1 SEHNR, CDR2 FQNEAQ (reference sequence). The CDR3 sequence is CASSFGLAETQYF. The CDR3 coding sequence is TGTGCCAGCAGCTTTGGGCTGGCGGAGACCCAGTACTTC.

This clone appeared once. The CDR3 protein is CASSQLGQGKNGYTF. CDR3 coding DNA: TGTGCCAGCAGCCAATTGGGACAGGGGAAAAATGGCTACACCTTC. The V gene is TRBV14, the J gene TRBJ1-2; TRBD1 aligns across 10 bases. V gave up 2 bases and J gave up 6 bases; unmatched junction bases: 6. Germline loops: CDR1 SGHDN, CDR2 FVKESK. The CDR3 totals 15 residues.

The chain has TRBV30 and TRBJ2-3; no definite D call. Germline lookup yields CDR1 GTSNPN and CDR2 SVGIG (reference sequence). V was shortened by 3 bases and J by 8 bases, with 12 bases between the two germline ends. CDR3 length equals 12 residues. The CDR3 DNA reads TGTGCCTGGAGCCCACCCCCGGTTACGCAGTATTTT. Encoded protein: CAWSPPPVTQYF.

CDR3 bases: TGTGCCAGCAGCGGACTAGCGGGCTACGAGCAGTACTTC. This encodes CASSGLAGYEQYF. The chain carries TRBV9 and TRBJ2-7, with 10 bases matching TRBD2. V lost 3 bases and J lost 3; bases outside the gene matches: 0. The germline gives CDR1 SGDLS, CDR2 YYNGEE. The CDR3 loop spans 13 amino acids.

The chain carries TRBV5-1 and TRBJ2-3, with 10 bases aligning to TRBD1. The V gene end was trimmed by 0 bases and the J gene end by 10 bases; junction bases not matched to a gene: 17. The CDR3 sequence is 18 residues long. Germline V gene data show CDR1 as SGHRS and CDR2 as YFSETQ. Here the CDR3 reads CASSLGSTGGAKAGPQYF. The CDR3 nucleotides are TGCGCCAGCAGCTTGGGGTCGACAGGGGGCGCAAAGGCGGGGCCGCAGTATTTT.

The chain recombines TRBV12-3 or TRBV12-4 with TRBJ1-6, with D perhaps TRBD1 (6 bases). The CDR3 covers 13 residues. V was cut by 3 bases and J by 8 bases, with 8 bases left in between. CDR3: CASSLKGDSPLHF. The CDR3 nucleotides are TGTGCCAGCAGTTTGAAGGGGGATTCACCCCTCCACTTT.

The chain combines TRBV6-5 with TRBJ2-2; D ambiguous. The CDR3 totals 15 residues. Germline lookup yields CDR1 MNHEY and CDR2 SVGAGI. V lost 7 bases to trimming and J lost 0 bases, with 12 bases between them. CDR3 in DNA: TGTGCCAGCAACAGCCTAACCTCGAACACCGGGGAGCTGTTTTTT. This sequence encodes CASNSLTSNTGELFF.

The gene calls are TRBV7-2 and TRBJ1-2, with 9 bases aligning to TRBD1. The CDR3 spans 14 residues. Germline values: CDR1 SGHTA, CDR2 FQGNSA. V shed 5 bases and J 5 bases; nucleotides not matched to a gene: 6. The CDR3 DNA is TGTGCCAGCAGCCCATTACAGGGGGCATATGGCTACACCTTC. It yields the protein CASSPLQGAYGYTF.

V and J are TRBV6-1 and TRBJ1-1, with a weak D call TRBD1 (6 bases). The germline gives CDR1 MNHNS, CDR2 SASEGT. Trimming removed 3 bases at V and 4 bases at J, with 12 bases between. This CDR3 spans 14 amino acids. The CDR3 DNA sequence: TGTGCCAGCAGTGATCCGGGACACTTCACTGAAGCTTTCTTT. This codes for CASSDPGHFTEAFF.

The chain couples TRBV19 to TRBJ2-5; D is uncertain. Germline V gene data show CDR1 as LNHDA and CDR2 as SQIVND (reference sequence). V was cut by 3 bases and J by 0 bases, with 11 bases left in between. This CDR3 is built from 15 residues. This CDR3 is CASSILGENQETQYF. CDR3 nucleotide sequence: TGTGCCAGTAGTATCCTCGGAGAGAACCAAGAGACCCAGTACTTC.

This chain uses TRBV29-1 with TRBJ1-2, with 8 bases aligning to TRBD1. The CDR3 totals 13 residues. In germline, CDR1 is SQVTM, CDR2 ANQGSEA. V lost 0 bases to trimming and J lost 6 bases; unmatched junction nucleotides: 3. As DNA, the CDR3 is TGCAGCGTTGAAGACAGGGGGCCGGATGGCTACACCTTC. Translated, it gives CSVEDRGPDGYTF.

The chain joins TRBV2 to TRBJ2-7, with 9 bases lining up with TRBD2. Losses at the gene ends were 3 bases for V and 0 bases for J; bases not matched to a gene: 6. This CDR3 contains 16 residues. Per the germline V gene, CDR1 is SNHLY and CDR2 is FYNNEI. As DNA, the CDR3 is TGTGCCAGCAGTGATTTAGGACTAGCGTTCTCCTACGAGCAGTACTTC. It codes for CASSDLGLAFSYEQYF.

The J gene is TRBJ2-5, the V gene TRBV18, with D possibly being TRBD2 (6 bases). This CDR3 comprises 16 residues. Germline CDR1 KGHSH, CDR2 LQKENI. V was pared by 2 bases and J by 0 bases, with 13 bases between. In DNA form, the CDR3 reads TGTGCCAGCTCACCAAGGGTAGCGGAGTACCAAGAGACCCAGTACTTC. Translating it yields CASSPRVAEYQETQYF. The full variable domain, rest sourced from reference TRBV18 and TRBJ2-5, is NAGVMQNPRHLVRRRGQEARLRCSPMKGHSHVYWYRQLPEEGLKFMVYLQKENIIDESGMPKERFSAEFPKEGPSILRIQQVVRGDSAAYFCASSPRVAEYQETQYFGPGTRLLVL.

This chain uses TRBV7-2 with TRBJ2-1; TRBD2 matches 9 bases. The CDR3 is made up of 15 amino acids. Germline loops: CDR1 SGHTA, CDR2 FQGNSA. V lost 6 bases and J lost 8; bases outside the gene matches: 11. The chain's CDR3 is CASSPWWREGDEQFF. The CDR3 DNA follows: TGTGCCAGCAGTCCTTGGTGGCGGGAGGGCGATGAGCAGTTCTTC.

The chain carries TRBV5-4 and TRBJ2-5; 11 bases fit TRBD1. V trimming: 5 bases; J trimming: 5 bases; junction bases outside the gene matches: 14. Germline CDR1 is SGHNT and CDR2 is YYREEE (reference sequence). The CDR3 is 17 residues long. The CDR3 reads CASSPGQGGNWGETQYF. The CDR3 DNA reads as TGTGCCAGCAGTCCGGGACAGGGGGGGAACTGGGGGGAGACCCAGTACTTC.

V gene TRBV5-1 combines with J gene TRBJ1-2; 9 positions agree with TRBD1. This CDR3 spans 14 amino acids. V lost 5 bases and J lost 2; bases outside the gene matches: 4. Germline V CDR1 and CDR2: SGHRS, YFSETQ. CDR3 residues: CASSPGTGNYGYTF. CDR3 DNA: TGCGCCAGCAGTCCCGGGACAGGGAACTATGGCTACACCTTC.

V is TRBV15 and J is TRBJ2-6; D possibly corresponds to TRBD1 (7 bases). Germline CDR1 and CDR2: LNHNV and YYDKDF (reference sequence). The CDR3 is 17 amino acids. Trimming left V 3 bases short and J 0 bases short, with 12 bases between. The CDR3 DNA reads TGTGCCACCAGCAGGGACTACAGGGGCTCTGGGGCCAACGTCCTGACTTTC. Protein: CATSRDYRGSGANVLTF. Full variable domain (remainder filled in from reference TRBV15 and TRBJ2-6): DAMVIQNPRYQVTQFGKPVTLSCSQTLNHNVMYWYQQKSSQAPKLLFHYYDKDFNNEADTPDNFQSRRPNTSFCFLDIRSPGLGDTAMYLCATSRDYRGSGANVLTFGAGSRLTVL.

The chain has TRBV19 and TRBJ1-4; D remains ambiguous. The CDR3 is 12 amino acids. Germline CDR1 is LNHDA and CDR2 is SQIVND (reference sequence). Trimming stripped 5 bases from V and 6 bases from J, with 7 bases between. The CDR3 sequence: CASSRTYEKLFF. The CDR3 DNA reads as TGTGCCAGTAGTCGTACTTATGAAAAACTGTTTTTT.

The chain recombines TRBV30 with TRBJ2-7; D gene uncertain. The CDR3 has 15 residues. The V and J ends lost 2 bases and 1 base respectively, with 15 bases between them. Germline loops: CDR1 GTSNPN, CDR2 SVGIG (reference sequence). The CDR3 here is CAWSSRRHTSYEQYF. Written as DNA, the CDR3 is TGTGCCTGGAGTTCTCGCAGACATACTTCCTACGAGCAGTACTTC.

The V and J genes are TRBV6-2 or TRBV6-3 and TRBJ1-5; D gene ambiguous. Germline-derived CDR1 and CDR2 are MNHEY and SVGEGT. Trimming removed 0 bases from V and 9 bases from J, with 6 bases in between. The CDR3 extends over 12 amino acids. The CDR3 nucleotides are TGTGCCAGCAGTTACTCGAGGTTGCCCCAGCATTTT. This translates into CASSYSRLPQHF.